Listed below are T cell receptor beta chains from one sample, sequenced in a study of CD8+ T cells in alopecia areata. Assay: immunoSEQ multiplex PCR; the TCRdb copy retains only in-frame clones and omits some. The sample has about 200,000 clones, roughly 50% seen once; the top ten hold nearly 5%. The sample comprised CD8+ T cells sorted from blood. The receptors come from a human donor in good health. CDR3s include the opening cysteine and the closing phenylalanine or tryptophan.

TRBJ2-5 TRBV19 CASSIGQGETQYF
TRBJ2-3 TRBV15 CATSREVGDRGGDTQYF
TRBJ2-1 TRBV7-9 CASSFWRYRSYNEQFF
TRBJ2-1 TRBV29-1 CSITGGQYNEQFF
TRBJ2-1 TRBV29-1 CSAIGWTTPGSSYNEQFF
TRBJ2-3 TRBV29-1 CSAPEKYPDTQYF
TRBJ1-2 TRBV2 CASSDSGFYGYTF
TRBJ2-3 TRBV27 CASSLKTTGGTDTQYF
TRBJ1-1 TRBV4-1 CASSQQTLNTEAFF
TRBJ1-5 TRBV13 CASSFQGGNQPQHF
TRBJ2-2 TRBV7-9 CASSLQLNTGELFF
TRBJ2-1 TRBV27 CASSFWGNEQFF
TRBJ2-2 TRBV7-9 CARPAATGELFF
TRBJ2-5 TRBV6-5 CASSSYGPETQYF
TRBJ1-5 TRBV5-6 CASSLGQGGYQPQHF
TRBJ2-7 TRBV29-1 CSVSGTVAYEQYF
TRBJ1-1 TRBV6-1 CASSEAGRNTEAFF
TRBJ2-2 TRBV7-9 CASSFITGSWDGELFF
TRBJ2-7 TRBV27 CASSFGAGRGYEQYF
TRBJ1-5 TRBV9 CASSVSSSGPEESQPQHF
TRBJ2-1 TRBV13 CASGQATDNEQFF
TRBJ1-2 TRBV4-1 CASSSLGMGGYTF
TRBJ2-7 TRBV29-1 CSVVGPGSYEQYF
TRBJ2-3 TRBV2 CARGTGIPDTQYF
TRBJ2-3 TRBV4-2 CASSQDLWLVGYFTDTQYF
TRBJ1-4 TRBV6-5 CASSYGGANEKLFF
TRBJ2-7 TRBV13 CASSPGLPSGGLGYEQYF
TRBJ1-2 TRBV19 CASSISSMTAIHGYTF
TRBJ2-7 TRBV6-5 CASTPGPAYEQYF
TRBJ2-7 TRBV4-1 CASSLGTGGSYEQYF
TRBJ1-1 TRBV20-1 CSVKSGGTSSF
TRBJ1-2 TRBV19 CASSALGRNYGYTF
TRBJ2-7 TRBV7-9 CASSSTGAYEQYF
TRBJ2-7 TRBV5-1 CASSELSGEILYEQYF
TRBJ1-1 TRBV7-9 CASWRDTEAFF